These 30 T cell receptor beta chains share one sample of origin, sequenced in a study of cytomegalovirus exposure and HLA in healthy donors. A multiplex PCR was run with 60 Vbeta primers and 13 Jbeta primers. Measured with immunoSEQ multiplex PCR; TCRdb has only the in-frame clones, and not every one. Here the sample spans 190,000 or so clones, 79% being singletons. Sequencing was performed on PBMCs. The receptors derive from a girl between 5 and 17 years old in good health and CMV-seropositive.

The CDR3 is CASQPGGGFNYGYTF. The CDR3 region has the DNA TGTGCCAGCCAGCCAGGCGGGGGTTTTAACTATGGCTACACCTTC. V usage is TRBV27 and J usage is TRBJ1-2; possibly TRBD1 for D (5 bases). The ends were cut back, 8 bases at V and 1 base at J, with 17 bases in the middle. CDR3 length equals 15 residues. Germline-derived CDR1 and CDR2 are MNHEY and SMNVEV (reference sequence).

This rearrangement joins TRBV4-3 to TRBJ2-7; maybe TRBD2 (5 bases). V lost 7 bases and J lost 2, with 12 bases in between. CDR1 and CDR2 (germline): LGHNA, YSLEER. CDR3 length: 13 residues. The CDR3 sequence is CASKDFPPYEQYF. Written as DNA, the CDR3 is TGCGCCAGCAAGGACTTCCCTCCCTACGAGCAGTACTTC.

The chain carries TRBV27 and TRBJ2-5, with 10 bases that match TRBD2. Trimming took 7 bases from V and 6 from J; bases not matched to a gene: 14. This CDR3 comprises 16 residues. From germline, CDR1 is MNHEY and CDR2 SMNVEV (reference sequence). The CDR3 protein is CASIREGAGGQQTQYF. The CDR3 DNA reads as TGTGCCAGCATCCGCGAGGGAGCGGGGGGGCAGCAGACCCAGTACTTC.

The chain carries TRBV13 and TRBJ2-1; 9 nucleotides match TRBD2. V was clipped by 1 base and J by 4 bases; unmatched bases: 11. Germline V gene data show CDR1 as PRHDT and CDR2 as FYEKMQ (reference sequence). CDR3 length: 18 amino acids. DNA for the CDR3: TGTGCCAGCAGCTTAGCGAGGCTAGCGGGGACCCCATACAATGAGCAGTTCTTC. Protein product: CASSLARLAGTPYNEQFF.

The chain uses TRBV4-3 and TRBJ1-1; D gene unclear. Per the germline V gene, CDR1 is LGHNA and CDR2 is YSLEER. The CDR3 loop spans 12 amino acids. V was cut by 1 base and J by 11 bases, with 11 bases left in between. CDR3 sequence reads: CASSQVEFLAFF. The CDR3 DNA sequence: TGCGCCAGCAGCCAAGTTGAGTTCCTGGCTTTCTTT.

CDR3 loop: CASSPFGPGQGFPYAFF. The CDR3 coding sequence is TGTGCCAGCAGCCCCTTTGGTCCGGGACAGGGCTTTCCTTATGCTTTCTTT. The V gene is TRBV9, the J gene TRBJ1-1; TRBD1 agrees at 9 bases. The ends lost 4 bases at V and 11 bases at J; junction bases unmatched: 21. Looked up from germline, CDR1 is SGDLS and CDR2 is YYNGEE. This CDR3 has 17 residues.

This clone has just a few counts. For the CDR3, the DNA is TGCGCCAGCAGCCAAGTTCAACTAGTGGGGGAGACCCAGTACTTC. This codes for CASSQVQLVGETQYF. The V and J genes are TRBV4-1 and TRBJ2-5; D might be TRBD2 (5 bases). Germline CDR1 reads MGHRA; CDR2 reads YSYEKL. Trimming shortened V by 1 base and J by 5 bases, and 14 bases separated the two germline ends. This CDR3 spans 15 amino acids.

This sequence joins TRBV4-2 and TRBJ1-2; TRBD1 matches 7 bases. Germline lookup yields CDR1 LGHNA and CDR2 YNFKEQ. Trimming took 0 bases from V and 8 from J; bases not matched to a gene: 9. The CDR3 is 15 amino acids. The CDR3 nucleotides are TGTGCCAGCAGCCAAGAGATAACAGGGGCTGGAGGCTACACCTTC. Translated, it gives CASSQEITGAGGYTF.

This clone was found a few times. The V call is TRBV2, the J call TRBJ1-2, with 7 bases matching TRBD1. CDR3 length: 14 residues. Germline CDR1 SNHLY, CDR2 FYNNEI. J lost 7 bases, V lost 6 bases, and 11 bases had no gene match. The CDR3 nucleotides are TGTGCCAGCAGAGCTACAGGGGCCCTTCTTGGCTACACCTTC. Translation: CASRATGALLGYTF.

This chain links TRBV27 with TRBJ2-7; TRBD1 agrees at 9 bases. Germline V gene data show CDR1 as MNHEY and CDR2 as SMNVEV (reference sequence). The CDR3 extends over 14 amino acids. J gave up 2 bases and V 6 bases, and 5 bases lay outside the gene matches. The CDR3 sequence: CASRGQGITYEQYF. DNA for the CDR3: TGTGCCAGCAGGGGACAGGGTATTACCTACGAGCAGTACTTC.

The genes are TRBV28 and TRBJ1-2; maybe TRBD1 (5 bases). Trimming left V 4 bases short and J 3 bases short, with 9 bases between. The CDR3 is 13 residues long. Germline values: CDR1 MDHEN, CDR2 SYDVKM. The DNA of the CDR3 is TGTGCCAGCAGTTCCCAAGGGGACTATGGCTACACCTTC. Translation: CASSSQGDYGYTF.

This clone was seen a few times. The chain combines TRBV6-5 with TRBJ1-2; D is possibly TRBD1 (6 bases). The germline V and J ends were trimmed by 5 bases and 4 bases, with 14 bases remaining between them. This CDR3 comprises 14 residues. CDR1 and CDR2 from the germline V gene are MNHEY and SVGAGI. The CDR3 reads CASSARGYIYGYTF. The CDR3 region has the DNA TGTGCCAGCAGTGCGAGGGGGTATATCTATGGCTACACCTTC.

The chain couples TRBV12-5 to TRBJ1-6, with 7 bases fitting TRBD1. V was clipped by 1 base and J by 8 bases; unmatched bases: 2. Germline CDR1 is LGHNT and CDR2 is FRNRAP. The CDR3 length is 14 residues. CDR3 in DNA: TGTGCTAGTGGTTTGGAGGGGGCCTATTCACCCCTCCACTTT. Its translation: CASGLEGAYSPLHF.

The chain uses TRBV5-4 and TRBJ2-7; tentatively, D is TRBD1 (5 bases). Per the germline V gene, CDR1 is SGHNT and CDR2 is YYREEE (reference sequence). The CDR3 consists of 13 residues. The germline V and J ends were trimmed by 4 bases and 5 bases, with 13 bases remaining between them. The CDR3: CASSPQGSNEQYF. The CDR3 DNA reads TGTGCCAGCAGCCCCCAGGGTTCCAACGAGCAGTACTTC.

This clone appeared a few times. The V gene is TRBV7-9, the J gene TRBJ2-3, with 7 bases aligning to TRBD2. CDR1 and CDR2 from the germline V gene are SEHNR and FQNEAQ (reference sequence). This CDR3 spans 15 amino acids. Unmatched junction bases numbered 7, after V lost 5 bases and J lost 2 bases. CDR3 amino acids: CASSPSGLFTDTQYF. The CDR3 region has the DNA TGTGCCAGCAGCCCGTCGGGACTATTCACAGATACGCAGTATTTT.

Concerning this clone: Other nucleotide sequences from this sample produce the same CDR3. V usage is TRBV7-2 and J usage is TRBJ1-1, with D maybe TRBD1 (5 bases). CDR1 and CDR2 from the germline V gene are SGHTA and FQGNSA. Trimming shortened V by 5 bases and J by 0 bases, and 7 bases separated the two germline ends. The CDR3 sequence is 13 residues long. Written as DNA, the CDR3 is TGTGCCAGCAGCCAACAGGTGAACACTGAAGCTTTCTTT. Translating gives CASSQQVNTEAFF.

This clone was seen a few times. The chain has TRBV25-1 and TRBJ2-1; TRBD1 aligns across 7 bases. The CDR3 totals 15 residues. V lost 1 base to trimming and J lost 5 bases; unmatched junction nucleotides: 5. Germline assignment: CDR1 MGHDK and CDR2 SYGVNS. Here the CDR3 reads CASSEFWGQHNEQFF. CDR3 in DNA: TGTGCCAGCAGTGAATTCTGGGGACAGCACAATGAGCAGTTCTTC. The full variable domain, rest sourced from reference TRBV25-1 and TRBJ2-1, is EADIYQTPRYLVIGTGKKITLECSQTMGHDKMYWYQQDPGMELHLIHYSYGVNSTEKGDLSSESTVSRIRTEHFPLTLESARPSHTSQYLCASSEFWGQHNEQFFGPGTRLTVL.

This clone has just one count. The chain couples TRBV5-1 to TRBJ2-7; a weak D match, TRBD1 (7 bases). V was shortened by 4 bases and J by 7 bases, with 18 bases between the two germline ends. CDR1 is SGHRS, CDR2 YFSETQ, per germline. There are 14 residues in the CDR3. The CDR3 reads CASSVGDRAGEQYF. DNA of the CDR3: TGCGCCAGCAGCGTAGGAGACAGGGCGGGAGAGCAGTACTTC.

The chain is built from TRBV6-1 and TRBJ2-7; TRBD1 matches at 8 bases. Germline CDR1 is MNHNS and CDR2 is SASEGT. V gave up 4 bases and J gave up 7 bases; unmatched junction bases: 12. There are 15 residues in the CDR3. CDR3 bases: TGTGCCAGCAGTGGGGCTCGGACAGGGCCCCTGGAGCAGTACTTC. Translating it yields CASSGARTGPLEQYF.

The rearrangement joins TRBV2 to TRBJ1-6; weak D call: TRBD1 (6 bases). CDR1 is SNHLY, CDR2 FYNNEI, per germline. Trimming cost V 3 bases and J 10 bases, with 13 bases left between them. The CDR3 loop spans 14 amino acids. The CDR3 protein is CASSDGRGPSPLHF. CDR3 in DNA: TGTGCCAGCAGTGATGGCAGGGGCCCATCACCCCTCCACTTT.

The genes are TRBV2 and TRBJ2-4; 10 bases map to TRBD1. The J segment lost 11 bases and the V segment lost 7 bases, leaving 8 bases of the junction unmatched. CDR3 length: 13 amino acids. In germline, CDR1 is SNHLY, CDR2 FYNNEI. The CDR3 loop is CASTGTGEILQYF. The CDR3 coding sequence is TGTGCCAGCACAGGGACAGGGGAGATTCTTCAGTACTTC.

This clone was recorded only once. V and J are TRBV7-9 and TRBJ1-2; possibly TRBD1 for D (6 bases). Per the germline V gene, CDR1 is SEHNR and CDR2 is FQNEAQ (reference sequence). This CDR3 contains 15 residues. Deletions cut 3 bases from V and 7 bases from J, with 18 bases between. This CDR3 is CASSLGDRPEGGYTF. In nucleotides, the CDR3 is TGTGCCAGCAGCTTGGGCGACAGGCCCGAAGGTGGCTACACCTTC.

This chain connects TRBV27 to TRBJ2-7; 8 bases are shared with TRBD1. CDR3 length: 15 residues. With 4 bases clipped from V and 0 bases from J, the junction kept 5 bases outside the gene matches. CDR1 and CDR2 from the germline V gene are MNHEY and SMNVEV (reference sequence). The CDR3 bases are TGTGCCAGCAGTTCGTGGACAGGGATCTCCTACGAGCAGTACTTC. This encodes CASSSWTGISYEQYF.

This clone was detected only a few times. The chain combines TRBV6-6 with TRBJ2-5; TRBD2 might be the D (5 bases). The CDR3 sequence is 11 residues long. Trimming cost V 2 bases and J 7 bases, with 5 bases left between them. Germline V gene sequence: CDR1 MNHNY, CDR2 SVGAGI (reference sequence). The CDR3 nucleotides read TGTGCCAGCAGTTACGGAGGGACCCAGTACTTC. Amino acids: CASSYGGTQYF.

V is TRBV5-6 and J is TRBJ1-4; 8 nucleotides match TRBD1. The junction had 0 bases not matched to a gene; V was cut back by 0 bases and J by 5 bases. CDR3 length: 14 amino acids. From germline, CDR1 is SGHDT and CDR2 YYEEEE. CDR3 residues: CASSLGDRNEKLFF. In DNA form, the CDR3 reads TGTGCCAGCAGCTTGGGGGACAGGAATGAAAAACTGTTTTTT.

V gene TRBV30 combines with J gene TRBJ1-1; TRBD1 matches 7 bases. CDR1 GTSNPN and CDR2 SVGIG come from the germline V gene (reference sequence). Unmatched junction bases numbered 14, after V lost 1 base and J lost 6 bases. This CDR3 is built from 16 residues. The CDR3 nucleotides read TGTGCCTGGAGTGAGGGGGCGCGGGGCGCGGTCCCTGAAGCTTTCTTT. Its protein is CAWSEGARGAVPEAFF.

The rearrangement links TRBV4-3 to TRBJ2-7, with a weak D call TRBD1 (6 bases). This CDR3 region has 13 residues. Germline lookup yields CDR1 LGHNA and CDR2 YSLEER. The ends were cut back, 4 bases at V and 5 bases at J, with 12 bases in the middle. For the CDR3, the DNA is TGCGCCAGCAGCCGAGGACAGAGGAACGAGCAGTACTTC. Its protein is CASSRGQRNEQYF.

The chain recombines TRBV6-5 with TRBJ1-5; tentatively, D is TRBD1 (5 bases). CDR1 and CDR2 (germline): MNHEY, SVGAGI. This CDR3 is built from 14 residues. Trimming pared 6 bases from V and 2 bases from J, leaving 11 bases between. DNA for the CDR3: TGTGCCAGCAGATCCGGGGGTGGCAATCAGCCCCAGCATTTT. Translation gives CASRSGGGNQPQHF.

This chain joins TRBV11-2 and TRBJ2-3; D not certain. The V end lost 5 bases, the J end lost 6 bases, and 15 bases lay between the germline ends. The CDR3 length is 14 residues. Germline CDR1 is SGHAT and CDR2 is FQNNGV. CDR3 nucleotides: TGTGCCAGCAGCGGGCTTTTGCGCTGGGATACGCAGTATTTT. This codes for CASSGLLRWDTQYF.

The V and J genes are TRBV4-3 and TRBJ2-2; D perhaps matches TRBD2 (5 bases). CDR3 size: 16 residues. The V and J ends lost 3 bases and 6 bases respectively, with 17 bases between them. Germline-derived CDR1 and CDR2 are LGHNA and YSLEER. This CDR3 reads CASSQDRQTMAGELFF. CDR3 DNA sequence: TGCGCCAGCAGCCAGGACCGCCAGACTATGGCCGGGGAGCTGTTTTTT.